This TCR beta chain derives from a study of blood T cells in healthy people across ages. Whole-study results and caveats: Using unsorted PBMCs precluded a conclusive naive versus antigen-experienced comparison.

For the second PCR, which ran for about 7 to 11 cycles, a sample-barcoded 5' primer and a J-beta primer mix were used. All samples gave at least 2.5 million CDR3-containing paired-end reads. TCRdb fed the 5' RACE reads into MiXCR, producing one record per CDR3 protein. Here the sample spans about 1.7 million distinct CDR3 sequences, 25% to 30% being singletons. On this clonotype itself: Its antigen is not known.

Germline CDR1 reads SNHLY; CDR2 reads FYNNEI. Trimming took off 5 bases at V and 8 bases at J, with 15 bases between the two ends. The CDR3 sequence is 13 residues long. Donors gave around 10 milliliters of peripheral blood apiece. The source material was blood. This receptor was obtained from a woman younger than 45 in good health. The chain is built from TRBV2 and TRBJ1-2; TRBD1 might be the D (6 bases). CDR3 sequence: CASSSTGIKGYTF. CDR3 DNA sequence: TGTGCCAGCAGTTCAACAGGGATTAAGGGCTACACCTTC.